Listed below are T cell receptor beta chains from one sample, sequenced in a study of cytomegalovirus exposure and HLA in healthy donors. The repertoire was sequenced with immunoSEQ multiplex PCR; TCRdb's copy has only in-frame clones and lacks some. The sample shows some 220,000 clones, just over 75% of them seen only once. What was sequenced was PBMCs. These receptor sequences come from a woman aged 60-75 years in good health and CMV-seropositive. CDR3s include the opening cysteine and the closing phenylalanine or tryptophan. D genes are given only for firm matches. Clone sizes are given selectively: once, few, many, or a class where the clone is expanded.

size: NA; J: TRBJ2-4; D: TRBD1; V: TRBV6-1; DNA: TGTGCCAGCAGGGGGGACAGTAACATTCAGTACTTC; CDR3: CASRGDSNIQYF
size: NA; J: TRBJ1-5; D: NA; V: TRBV19; DNA: TGTGCCAGTAGTATCCGGACGGGGGAGCAGCCCCAGCATTTT; CDR3: CASSIRTGEQPQHF
size: NA; J: TRBJ2-5; D: NA; V: TRBV6-5; DNA: TGTGCCAGCAGTTATATGGAGACCCAGTACTTC; CDR3: CASSYMETQYF
size: NA; J: TRBJ1-3; D: TRBD1; V: TRBV4-3; DNA: TGCGCCAGCAGCCAACGTTTCGGGACAGCCGGAAACACCATATATTTT; CDR3: CASSQRFGTAGNTIYF
size: few; J: TRBJ1-5; D: TRBD1; V: TRBV5-1; DNA: TGCGCCAGCAGCTTTACAGGGGGCAATCAGCCCCAGCATTTT; CDR3: CASSFTGGNQPQHF
size: few; J: TRBJ1-3; D: TRBD1; V: TRBV11-2; DNA: TGTGCCAGCAGCCCTTCCCCGACAGGGGGCTCTGGAAACACCATATATTTT; CDR3: CASSPSPTGGSGNTIYF
size: once; J: TRBJ2-1; D: TRBD2; V: TRBV5-1; DNA: TGCGCCAGCAGCCTAAGTGGGACTAGCGGAGGGGGGGAGCAGTTCTTC; CDR3: CASSLSGTSGGGEQFF
size: NA; J: TRBJ2-3; D: NA; V: TRBV9; DNA: TGTGCCAGCAGCGTAGACTCACGTAGCACAGATACGCAGTATTTT; CDR3: CASSVDSRSTDTQYF
size: NA; J: TRBJ2-7; D: NA; V: TRBV7-2; DNA: TGTGCCAGCAGCTACACCGGGACTGACTACGAGCAGTACTTC; CDR3: CASSYTGTDYEQYF
size: few; J: TRBJ2-7; D: NA; V: TRBV7-2; DNA: TGTGCCAGCAGCTTCCTCTACGAGCAGTACTTC; CDR3: CASSFLYEQYF
size: NA; J: TRBJ1-1; D: NA; V: TRBV29-1; DNA: TGCAGCGTGAGATCTCAGGGGAACACTGAAGCTTTCTTT; CDR3: CSVRSQGNTEAFF
size: few; J: TRBJ1-5; D: NA; V: TRBV7-9; DNA: TGTTCCAGCAGCTTCTATGACCGGGATAGCAATCAGCCCCAGCATTTT; CDR3: CSSSFYDRDSNQPQHF
size: few; J: TRBJ2-1; D: NA; V: TRBV2; DNA: TGTGCCAGCCACCATAGTGGTCACAATGAGCAGTTCTTC; CDR3: CASHHSGHNEQFF
size: NA; J: TRBJ2-7; D: TRBD1; V: TRBV25-1; DNA: TGTGCCAGCAGTGAGGGACAGGGGGTATACGAGCAGTACTTC; CDR3: CASSEGQGVYEQYF
size: NA; J: TRBJ1-1; D: TRBD1; V: TRBV2; DNA: TGTGCCAGCAGTGAGGTTCAGGGGGAAAATGAAGCTTTCTTT; CDR3: CASSEVQGENEAFF
size: NA; J: TRBJ1-1; D: NA; V: TRBV28; DNA: TGTGCCAGCAGTCTCGCGTCGTTAATGAACACTGAAGCTTTCTTT; CDR3: CASSLASLMNTEAFF
size: NA; J: TRBJ2-7; D: TRBD2; V: TRBV2; DNA: TGTGCCGGGGGTGGGAGGGCCGAGCAGTACTTC; CDR3: CAGGGRAEQYF
size: NA; J: TRBJ2-1; D: TRBD2; V: TRBV18; DNA: TGTGCCAGCGGGGCGGCGGGAGGAGCAAATGAGCAGTTCTTC; CDR3: CASGAAGGANEQFF
size: NA; J: TRBJ1-6; D: TRBD1; V: TRBV5-1; DNA: TGCGCCAGCACCCAAGGACAGGGTTCACCCCTCCACTTT; CDR3: CASTQGQGSPLHF
size: NA; J: TRBJ2-3; D: TRBD1; V: TRBV4-1; DNA: TGCGACAGCAGCCGTAAGGACCTGACAGGGGCAGATACGCAGTATTTT; CDR3: CDSSRKDLTGADTQYF
size: NA; J: TRBJ2-5; D: TRBD2; V: TRBV2; DNA: TGTGCCAGCAGTGTTGGGACTAGCGGGAGGGGGGAGACCCAGTACTTC; CDR3: CASSVGTSGRGETQYF
size: NA; J: TRBJ2-3; D: NA; V: TRBV10-3; DNA: TGTGCCATCAGTGGAAGACTGATCACGGATACGCAGTATTTT; CDR3: CAISGRLITDTQYF
size: NA; J: TRBJ1-1; D: TRBD1; V: TRBV11-2; DNA: TGTGCCAGCAGCTCAGACAGGGGCGCTGAAGCTTTCTTT; CDR3: CASSSDRGAEAFF
size: once; J: TRBJ1-1; D: NA; V: TRBV18; DNA: TGTGCCAGCTCGCCCGGAGCGAACACTGAAGCTTTCTTT; CDR3: CASSPGANTEAFF
size: NA; J: TRBJ2-2; D: TRBD2; V: TRBV9; DNA: TGTGCCAGCAGCGTTGGGAGGGCGAACACCGGGGAGCTGTTTTTT; CDR3: CASSVGRANTGELFF
size: NA; J: TRBJ1-3; D: TRBD1; V: TRBV5-1; DNA: TGCGCCAGCAGCTTGGTGTGGACAGGGGGGCCTGGAAACACCATATATTTT; CDR3: CASSLVWTGGPGNTIYF
size: few; J: TRBJ2-1; D: TRBD2; V: TRBV6-1; DNA: TGTGCCAGCAGTGATGGTCTAGCGGGGGCCAATGAGCAGTTCTTC; CDR3: CASSDGLAGANEQFF
size: NA; J: TRBJ2-5; D: TRBD1; V: TRBV5-4; DNA: TGTGCCAGCAGCCCGGGACAGGGGCAAGAGACCCAGTACTTC; CDR3: CASSPGQGQETQYF
size: NA; J: TRBJ2-3; D: TRBD2; V: TRBV30; DNA: TGTGCCTGGAGTTGGTCCGCAACGGGGGGAGATACGCAGTATTTT; CDR3: CAWSWSATGGDTQYF
size: NA; J: TRBJ2-2; D: TRBD1; V: TRBV5-8; DNA: TGTGCCAGCAGCCCCGGGACAGGGTTTTCCGGGGAGCTGTTTTTT; CDR3: CASSPGTGFSGELFF
size: NA; J: TRBJ2-7; D: TRBD2; V: TRBV28; DNA: TGTGCCAGCAGTTTAATCGGGACTAGCGGGCTCGAGCAGTACTTC; CDR3: CASSLIGTSGLEQYF
size: NA; J: TRBJ1-2; D: NA; V: TRBV10-3; DNA: TGTGCCATCAGTACAGACAGCTATGGCTACACCTTC; CDR3: CAISTDSYGYTF
size: NA; J: TRBJ2-2; D: TRBD2; V: TRBV7-9; DNA: TGTTCCAGCAGCGATCTAGCGGGGGAGAACACCGGGGAGCTGTTTTTT; CDR3: CSSSDLAGENTGELFF
size: once; J: TRBJ2-7; D: TRBD2; V: TRBV5-5; DNA: TGTGCCAGCAACCCCGGGACTAGCGGTCCCTACGAGCAGTACTTC; CDR3: CASNPGTSGPYEQYF
size: once; J: TRBJ1-2; D: TRBD1; V: TRBV30; DNA: TGTGCCTGGACGGGACAGGGGGGATACACCTTC; CDR3: CAWTGQGGYTF
size: NA; J: TRBJ2-7; D: NA; V: TRBV27; DNA: TGTGCCAGCAGCCATCGGGGTGGCGAGCAGTACTTC; CDR3: CASSHRGGEQYF
size: NA; J: TRBJ2-2; D: NA; V: TRBV11-3; DNA: TGTGCCAGCAGCCTCCGGTTGGTCGGGGAGCTGTTTTTT; CDR3: CASSLRLVGELFF
size: NA; J: TRBJ1-3; D: NA; V: TRBV28; DNA: TGTGCCAGCAGTTTAGGTGGTCGGGGAAGGGGAAACACCATATATTTT; CDR3: CASSLGGRGRGNTIYF
size: NA; J: TRBJ1-1; D: NA; V: TRBV7-6; DNA: TGTGCCAGCAGCTTCCGGGGGGGGATTGGCGGCACTGAAGCTTTCTTT; CDR3: CASSFRGGIGGTEAFF
size: NA; J: TRBJ1-5; D: NA; V: TRBV19; DNA: TGTGCCAGTAGTATCGGCCAGGGAGGCCAGCCCCAGCATTTT; CDR3: CASSIGQGGQPQHF
size: NA; J: TRBJ1-6; D: TRBD1; V: TRBV7-2; DNA: TGTGCCAGCAGCTTTGAACAGGGGGAAGGGTGGAGATCACCCCTCCACTTT; CDR3: CASSFEQGEGWRSPLHF
size: NA; J: TRBJ1-1; D: NA; V: TRBV25-1; DNA: TGTGCCAGCAGTGAATATGCAGGTCAGGACACTGAAGCTTTCTTT; CDR3: CASSEYAGQDTEAFF